Listed below are T cell receptor beta chains from one sample, sequenced in a study of radiotherapy plus CTLA-4 blockade in lung cancer. The repertoire was sequenced with immunoSEQ multiplex PCR; TCRdb's copy has only in-frame clones and lacks some. The sample yields 48,000 or so clones, roughly 86% seen once. The material sequenced was peripheral blood, taken from a patient treated with radiotherapy plus ipilimumab. These receptor sequences come from a human donor with non-small cell lung cancer whose response to radiotherapy plus ipilimumab could not be evaluated. CDR3s include the opening cysteine and the closing phenylalanine or tryptophan. A D gene is named only where the DNA matches it firmly. Expanded clones are given a class, and other clones once, few, many or no size at all.

NA	NA	TRBV27	TRBJ2-5	TGTGCCAGCAGAGACAGTAACCAAGAGACCCAGTACTTC	CASRDSNQETQYF
NA	TRBD2	TRBV5-1	TRBJ2-5	TGCGCCAGCAGCTCCGGACTAGCGGGAGAACAGTACTTC	CASSSGLAGEQYF
NA	NA	TRBV5-1	TRBJ2-7	TGCGCCAGCAGCTTGGAACTTCCGTCCGAGCAGTACTTC	CASSLELPSEQYF
NA	TRBD1	TRBV6-5	TRBJ2-3	TGTGCCAGCAGTTACGCGGACAGGACAGATACGCAGTATTTT	CASSYADRTDTQYF
few	NA	TRBV12-5	TRBJ2-2	TGTGCTAGTGGTTACCTTGACTCGCTACGGAACACCGGGGAGCTGTTTTTT	CASGYLDSLRNTGELFF
NA	NA	TRBV18	TRBJ2-7	TGTGCCAGCTCACCACCCGGGACCTACGAGCAGTACTTC	CASSPPGTYEQYF
NA	NA	TRBV10-3	TRBJ2-7	TGTGCCATCAGTACCCCGTCGGGACTTTCGTGGGACTTC	CAISTPSGLSWDF
NA	NA	TRBV7-2	TRBJ1-4	TGTGCCAGCAGCTTACGGATCGGGGGTGGTGAAAAACTGTTTTTT	CASSLRIGGGEKLFF
NA	TRBD1	TRBV4-2	TRBJ1-2	TGTGCCAGCAGCAGTCGGGACAGGGTAACGTTTGGCTACACCTTC	CASSSRDRVTFGYTF
NA	NA	TRBV6-5	TRBJ1-2	TGTGCCAGCAATCCCGACAGGAAACTAAACTATGGCTACACCTTC	CASNPDRKLNYGYTF
NA	NA	TRBV28	TRBJ1-2	TGTGCCAGCATCCAAGAGGGAATTTCTGGCTACACCTTC	CASIQEGISGYTF
once	NA	TRBV7-9	TRBJ1-4	TGTGCCAGCAGCTTGCGGGGGTCGAATGAGGAAAAACTGTTTTTT	CASSLRGSNEEKLFF
NA	TRBD1	TRBV29-1	TRBJ1-2	TGCAGCGTTGAAGACCAAAAATACTTCCGGGACAGGGCCTTCTATGGCTACACCTTC	CSVEDQKYFRDRAFYGYTF
once	NA	TRBV19	TRBJ1-1	TGTGCCAGTACTTCACTTTCCGGGGGACGGACTGAAGCTTTCTTT	CASTSLSGGRTEAFF
NA	NA	TRBV6-6	TRBJ2-4	TGTGCCAGCAGTTACTGGCAGCGGATCAAAAACATTCAGTACTTC	CASSYWQRIKNIQYF
NA	TRBD2	TRBV6-1	TRBJ2-3	TGTGCCAGCAGTGGCCGACTAGCGGGAGAGGTAGATACGCAGTATTTT	CASSGRLAGEVDTQYF
NA	TRBD2	TRBV7-9	TRBJ2-7	TGTGCCAGCAGCTACGGACTAGCGGAACAGTACTTC	CASSYGLAEQYF
once	NA	TRBV7-7	TRBJ2-3	TGTGCTAGCAGCCCGAACCCCGCTGGGGGGAGTGGAGATACGCAGTATTTT	CASSPNPAGGSGDTQYF
NA	NA	TRBV27	TRBJ1-1	TGTGCCAGCAGTTTTAGGGGAGGAATGAACACTGAAGCTTTCTTT	CASSFRGGMNTEAFF
NA	TRBD1	TRBV27	TRBJ2-1	TGTGCCAGCAGCTACAACTCCCCGGGACAGGGTCCCTTTAATGAGCAGTTCTTC	CASSYNSPGQGPFNEQFF
NA	TRBD1	TRBV7-9	TRBJ1-5	TGTGCCAGCAGCCCCGGGACAGGGGGTTTCTATAGCAATCAGCCCCAGCATTTT	CASSPGTGGFYSNQPQHF
NA	TRBD1	TRBV28	TRBJ1-2	TGTGCCAGCACCGTTGACAGGGTAATAGAAGGCTACACCTTC	CASTVDRVIEGYTF
NA	TRBD1	TRBV19	TRBJ2-5	TGTGCCAGTAGTATAGCAGGGACAGGGGAGACCCAGTACTTC	CASSIAGTGETQYF
NA	TRBD1	TRBV11-2	TRBJ2-2	TGTGCCAGCCACAGGGGGGTTGGTTTTGCCGGGGAGCTGTTTTTT	CASHRGVGFAGELFF
NA	NA	TRBV2	TRBJ1-2	TGTGCCAGCAGCTACTCGGCTCGGGGGAGCTATGGCTACACCTTC	CASSYSARGSYGYTF
NA	NA	TRBV28	TRBJ1-2	TGTGCCAGCAGTCAAAACTTGGGCTACACCTTC	CASSQNLGYTF
NA	NA	TRBV4-3	TRBJ1-1	TGCGCCAGCAGCCAAGAACCAGGGAACACTGAAGCTTTCTTT	CASSQEPGNTEAFF
NA	NA	TRBV28	TRBJ2-2	TGTGCCAGCTGGGGCCCATCTCTGAGTGCCGGGGAGCTGTTTTTT	CASWGPSLSAGELFF
NA	NA	TRBV19	TRBJ1-1	TGTGCCAGTAGTATGGGGGACAAGAACACTGAAGCTTTCTTT	CASSMGDKNTEAFF
NA	TRBD2	TRBV28	TRBJ2-2	TGTGCCAGCAGTTTATCGGGACTAGCGGATTGGGTGGGCACCGGGGAGCTGTTTTTT	CASSLSGLADWVGTGELFF
NA	TRBD1	TRBV5-8	TRBJ2-7	TGTGCCAGCAGCCAGGGGACAGGGCTAAACTACGAGCAGTACTTC	CASSQGTGLNYEQYF
NA	NA	TRBV6-5	TRBJ1-1	TGTGCCAGCAGTTACTCCTCCAGGGGCGGAAACACTGAAGCTTTCTTT	CASSYSSRGGNTEAFF
NA	NA	TRBV21-1	TRBJ1-5	TGTGCCAGCAGCAGCGCTGAGGGGCGGGATAGCAATCAGCCCCAGCATTTT	CASSSAEGRDSNQPQHF
few	TRBD1	TRBV19	TRBJ2-7	TGTGCCACCGAGACAGGGGGCAACGAGCAGTACTTC	CATETGGNEQYF
few	NA	TRBV6-5	TRBJ2-6	TGTGCCAGCAGTCTCTCTGGGGCCAACGTCCTGACTTTC	CASSLSGANVLTF
NA	TRBD2	TRBV19	TRBJ2-1	TGTGCCAGTAGCGGGAGGGCCCGGCCACGGCAGTTCTTC	CASSGRARPRQFF
NA	TRBD1	TRBV16	TRBJ1-2	TGTGCCAGCAGCCAGGGGACAGAATATGGCTACACCTTC	CASSQGTEYGYTF
NA	NA	TRBV5-1	TRBJ2-5	TGCGCCAGCAGCACTAACCAAGAGACCCAGTACTTC	CASSTNQETQYF
NA	NA	TRBV28	TRBJ1-2	TGTGCCAGCAAGGACTCGGGAAACATATATGGCTACACCTTC	CASKDSGNIYGYTF
NA	NA	TRBV4-3	TRBJ1-1	TGCGCCAGCAGCCAAGATCGGGGGGGCCCGAACACTGAAGCTTTCTTT	CASSQDRGGPNTEAFF
NA	TRBD2	TRBV2	TRBJ2-5	TGTGCCAGCAGTGAAGCGCTTGGACTAGCGCAACCAGAGACCCAGTACTTC	CASSEALGLAQPETQYF
NA	TRBD2	TRBV5-6	TRBJ2-5	TGTGCCAGCAGCTGGACTAGGGTCAAGGAAGAGACCCAGTACTTC	CASSWTRVKEETQYF
once	TRBD2	TRBV11-2	TRBJ2-5	TGTGCCAGCGGGACTAGCGGGGGGCAAGAGACCCAGTACTTC	CASGTSGGQETQYF
NA	NA	TRBV7-9	TRBJ1-5	TGTGCCAGCAGCCCACAGGGCGAACAGCCCCAGCATTTT	CASSPQGEQPQHF
NA	TRBD2	TRBV2	TRBJ2-1	TGTGCCAGCAGTAGGACTAGCGAGTACAATGAGCAGTTCTTC	CASSRTSEYNEQFF
NA	TRBD2	TRBV19	TRBJ2-3	TGTGCCAGTAGTATAGTGGCGGGAGAGGCAGATACGCAGTATTTT	CASSIVAGEADTQYF
NA	NA	TRBV28	TRBJ2-3	TGTGCCAGCAGGGACACCGGGTTTAGCACAGATACGCAGTATTTT	CASRDTGFSTDTQYF
NA	NA	TRBV2	TRBJ2-1	TGTGCCAGCAGGCGGGAAGGAGCCTACAATGAGCAGTTCTTC	CASRREGAYNEQFF
NA	NA	TRBV7-8	TRBJ2-7	TGTGCCAGCAGCTCCAGTTCGTCCCCAACCTACGAGCAGTACTTC	CASSSSSSPTYEQYF
NA	TRBD2	TRBV6-6	TRBJ2-1	TGTGCCAGCAGTTACTCCAGAGCGGGGAACTACAATGAGCAGTTCTTC	CASSYSRAGNYNEQFF
NA	NA	TRBV6-6	TRBJ1-2	TGTGCCAGCAGCTTGACCCAGGGAAATGGCTACACCTTC	CASSLTQGNGYTF
NA	TRBD1	TRBV9	TRBJ2-2	TGTGCCAGCAGCGTAGAGGGACAGGGTCACACCGGGGAGCTGTTTTTT	CASSVEGQGHTGELFF
once	NA	TRBV28	TRBJ1-5	TGTGCCAGCAGTTCACTACACAGTCTTAGCGAAGACATTCAGCCCCAGCATTTT	CASSSLHSLSEDIQPQHF
NA	TRBD2	TRBV4-2	TRBJ2-3	TGTGCCAGCAGCCAAGTTTACCCTCCATCTAGCGGGAGGAAAAGCACAGATACGCAGTATTTT	CASSQVYPPSSGRKSTDTQYF